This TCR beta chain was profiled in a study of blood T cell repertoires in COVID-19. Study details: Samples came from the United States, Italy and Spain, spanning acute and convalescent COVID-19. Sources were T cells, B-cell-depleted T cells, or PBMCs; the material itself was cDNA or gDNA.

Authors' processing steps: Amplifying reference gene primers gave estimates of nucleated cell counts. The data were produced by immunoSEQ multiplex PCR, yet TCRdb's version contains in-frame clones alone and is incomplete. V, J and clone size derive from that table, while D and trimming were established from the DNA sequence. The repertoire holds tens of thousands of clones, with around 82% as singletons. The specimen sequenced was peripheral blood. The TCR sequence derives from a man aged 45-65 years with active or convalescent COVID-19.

The CDR3 DNA is TGTGCCAGTAGTATTAGAGAGACCCAGTACTTC. Protein: CASSIRETQYF. The chain recombines TRBV19 with TRBJ2-5; no clear D. The CDR3 totals 11 residues. V lost 3 bases to trimming and J lost 4 bases, with 3 bases between them. Germline CDR1 and CDR2: LNHDA and SQIVND (reference sequence).